The 9 T cell receptor beta chains reported below all come from one sample, sequenced in a study of blood T cell repertoires in COVID-19. This table comes from immunoSEQ multiplex PCR, and its TCRdb copy is limited to in-frame clones, with some not included. The sample yields 350,000 or so clones, roughly nine tenths seen once. Sequenced: PBMCs or T cells enriched from blood (not recorded which). These receptors all come from a young woman who had recovered from COVID-19.

The V call is TRBV6-4, the J call TRBJ1-6, with 7 bases lining up with TRBD1. Germline V CDR1 and CDR2: MRHNA, SNTAGT. V was pared by 9 bases and J by 7 bases, with 6 bases of the junction left unmatched. This CDR3 contains 13 residues. As DNA, the CDR3 is TGTGCCAGTAGAGGCAGGGGGAATTCACCCCTCCACTTT. Translated, it gives CASRGRGNSPLHF.

This sequence joins TRBV27 and TRBJ1-2; 8 bases fit TRBD1. Germline V gives CDR1 MNHEY, CDR2 SMNVEV (reference sequence). CDR3 length: 13 residues. Trimming cost V 3 bases and J 8 bases; bases outside gene matches: 5. CDR3 in DNA: TGTGCCAGCAGTTTCGGGACAGGCTGGGGCTACACCTTC. This gives the protein CASSFGTGWGYTF.

The rearrangement joins TRBV5-1 to TRBJ2-3, with TRBD2 matching 11 bases. The V gene's germline CDR1 is SGHRS and CDR2 YFSETQ. J lost 0 bases, V lost 6 bases, and 6 bases had no gene match. The CDR3 spans 16 residues. The CDR3 coding sequence is TGCGCCAGCACCCGGACTAGCGGGTATAGCACAGATACGCAGTATTTT. Translating gives CASTRTSGYSTDTQYF.

The J gene is TRBJ2-2, the V gene TRBV7-9, with 7 bases that match TRBD2. Germline lookup yields CDR1 SEHNR and CDR2 FQNEAQ (reference sequence). Germline trimming cut 2 bases from V and 2 bases from J; bases unmatched to any gene: 5. This CDR3 is 16 amino acids long. The CDR3 is CASSLSGVVNTGELFF. In DNA form, the CDR3 reads TGTGCCAGCAGCTTAAGCGGGGTGGTTAACACCGGGGAGCTGTTTTTT.

V usage is TRBV10-2 and J usage is TRBJ1-1, with D uncertain. Germline V gene data show CDR1 as WSHSY and CDR2 as SAAADI. The ends were cut back, 4 bases at V and 3 bases at J, with 9 bases in the middle. The CDR3 runs to 13 residues. The CDR3 here is CASSVRDDTEAFF. The CDR3 nucleotides read TGCGCCAGCAGTGTGAGGGATGACACTGAAGCTTTCTTT.

This chain connects TRBV4-1 to TRBJ2-6; a weak D match, TRBD2 (5 bases). Trimming pared 0 bases from V and 3 bases from J, leaving 9 bases between. The CDR3 runs 16 residues. Germline loops: CDR1 MGHRA, CDR2 YSYEKL. CDR3 nucleotide sequence: TGCGCCAGCAGCCAAGATTTCGGGGTTGGGGCCAACGTCCTGACTTTC. It encodes CASSQDFGVGANVLTF.

The V gene is TRBV12-5, the J gene TRBJ1-3; TRBD1 aligns across 9 bases. Germline V gene data show CDR1 as LGHNT and CDR2 as FRNRAP. V was clipped by 5 bases and J by 3 bases; unmatched bases: 5. This CDR3 has 15 amino acids. The CDR3 sequence: CASGLTGGVGNTIYF. In nucleotides, the CDR3 is TGTGCTAGTGGTCTCACAGGGGGCGTTGGAAACACCATATATTTT.

The V gene is TRBV6-5, the J gene TRBJ1-4; D remains unclear. CDR3 length: 14 amino acids. Trimming pared 8 bases from V and 8 bases from J, leaving 18 bases between. Germline V lookup: CDR1 MNHEY, CDR2 SVGAGI. The CDR3 region is CASLTAGEGEKLFF. The CDR3 DNA reads TGTGCCAGCCTGACCGCCGGGGAGGGAGAAAAACTGTTTTTT.

V usage is TRBV13 and J usage is TRBJ2-7; D not certain. From germline, CDR1 is PRHDT and CDR2 FYEKMQ (reference sequence). V lost 5 bases and J lost 4, with 9 bases in between. This CDR3 has 12 residues. CDR3 sequence: CASSRDTYEQYF. CDR3 DNA: TGTGCCAGCAGCCGCGACACATACGAGCAGTACTTC.